The present TCR beta chain was sequenced within a study of T cell responses to AZD1222 COVID-19 vaccine. Assay: immunoSEQ multiplex PCR; the TCRdb copy retains only in-frame clones and omits some. The table records under 200,000 clones, around 87% of them present only once. A remark on this clone: Its antigen is currently unknown.

V dropped 3 bases and J dropped 2; count of bases not matched to a gene: 3. CDR1 is SGHTA, CDR2 FQGNSA, per germline. This CDR3 comprises 14 residues. Study results and caveats: In all cases, repertoires were sampled only after the peak T cell response. Spike-specific TCR breadth and depth were elevated following two AZD1222 doses. Spike was spanned by vaccine-associated CD4 TCRs, with dominance at 160-218 and 743-854.

The TCR comes from an adult who received the AZD1222 COVID-19 vaccine. Sequencing used peripheral blood, obtained 28 days after the second AZD1222 dose. The chain is built from TRBV7-2 and TRBJ1-2, with TRBD1 matching 7 bases. The CDR3 DNA reads TGTGCCAGCAGCTTGACAGGGACAAACTATGGCTACACCTTC. It translates to CASSLTGTNYGYTF.